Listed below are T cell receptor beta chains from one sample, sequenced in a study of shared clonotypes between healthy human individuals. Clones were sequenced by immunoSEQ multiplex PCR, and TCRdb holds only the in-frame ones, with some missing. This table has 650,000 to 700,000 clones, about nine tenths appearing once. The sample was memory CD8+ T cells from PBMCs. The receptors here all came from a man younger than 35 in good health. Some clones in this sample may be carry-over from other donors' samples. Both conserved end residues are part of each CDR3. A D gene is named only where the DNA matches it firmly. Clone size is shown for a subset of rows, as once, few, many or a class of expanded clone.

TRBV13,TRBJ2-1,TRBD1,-,TGTGCCAGCAGCTCATGGGACAGCTACAATGAGCAGTTCTTC,CASSSWDSYNEQFF
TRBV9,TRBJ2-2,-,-,TGTGCCAGCAGCGTACGTGGTGTTGGGGGCGCGAACACCGGGGAGCTGTTTTTT,CASSVRGVGGANTGELFF
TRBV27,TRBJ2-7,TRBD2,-,TGTGCCAGCAGTCCACTAGCGGGGGGGAGCTCCTACGAGCAGTACTTC,CASSPLAGGSSYEQYF
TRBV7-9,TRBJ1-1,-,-,TGTGCCAGCAGCCAACGAGTCGGCCTGGGAGGCACTGAAGCTTTCTTT,CASSQRVGLGGTEAFF
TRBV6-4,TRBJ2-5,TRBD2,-,TGTGCCAGCAGTGAGGGACTAGCGGGAGGAGAGAAAGAGACCCAGTACTTC,CASSEGLAGGEKETQYF
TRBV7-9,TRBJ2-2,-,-,TGTGCCAGAATAGCGGACCAAACCGGGGAGCTGTTTTTT,CARIADQTGELFF
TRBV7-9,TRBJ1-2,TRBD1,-,TGTGCCAGCAGCCACACTCCTCGGACAGGGGGAAGGTATGGCTACACCTTC,CASSHTPRTGGRYGYTF
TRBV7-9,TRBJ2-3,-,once,TGTGCCAGCAGCCATCGAGCGTCCCCAGGCACAGATACGCAGTATTTT,CASSHRASPGTDTQYF
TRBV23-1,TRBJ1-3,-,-,TGCGCCAGCACATTTCAGGGCAAGCCTGCGGAGGGAAACACCATATATTTT,CASTFQGKPAEGNTIYF
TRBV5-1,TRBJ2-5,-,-,TGCGCCAGCAGCTTGTCGGTGACACCCGGCGGGAAGACCCAGTACTTC,CASSLSVTPGGKTQYF
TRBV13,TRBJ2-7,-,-,TGTGCCAGCAGCATAAGGGAGGGGGCGCGGTCCTACGAGCAGTACTTC,CASSIREGARSYEQYF
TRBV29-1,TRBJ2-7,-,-,TGCAGCGTTGAAGATCTTCCGGGAAGGGGGGCTACCTACGAGCAGTACTTC,CSVEDLPGRGATYEQYF
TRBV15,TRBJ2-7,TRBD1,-,TGTGCCACCAGCAGAGACAGGGGGATCTACGAGCAGTACTTC,CATSRDRGIYEQYF
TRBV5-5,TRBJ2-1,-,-,TGTGCCAGCAGCTTCGTCGGGACAATTAACAATGAGCAGTTCTTC,CASSFVGTINNEQFF
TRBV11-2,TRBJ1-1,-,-,TGTGCCAGCAGCTTGGGGACTAACACTGAAGCTTTCTTT,CASSLGTNTEAFF
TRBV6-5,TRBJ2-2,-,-,TGTGCCAGCAGTTACAGCGCAGGGGAGAACACCGGGGAGCTGTTTTTT,CASSYSAGENTGELFF
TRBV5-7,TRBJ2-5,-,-,TGTGCCAGCAGCCCTAGGGACCGCCAATTCGGGACCCAGTACTTC,CASSPRDRQFGTQYF
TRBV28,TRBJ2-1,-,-,TGTGCCAGCAGTTTCCCTGCAAATAATGAGCAGTTCTTC,CASSFPANNEQFF
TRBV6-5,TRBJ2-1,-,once,TGTGCCAGCAGTTCCGAGGCGGGTGAGCAGTTCTTC,CASSSEAGEQFF
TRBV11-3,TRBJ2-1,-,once,TGTGCCAGCAGCTACAAGACTAGTTCCAATGAGCAGTTCTTC,CASSYKTSSNEQFF
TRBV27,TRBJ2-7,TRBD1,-,TGTGCCAGCAGGCTACACCGGGACAGTTTCTACGAGCAGTACTTC,CASRLHRDSFYEQYF
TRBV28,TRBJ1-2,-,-,TGTGCCAGCAGTCCATGGACGATGGGCTACACCTTC,CASSPWTMGYTF
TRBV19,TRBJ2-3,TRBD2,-,TGTGCCAGTAGTTTGGGACTAGTAACTAGCACAGATACGCAGTATTTT,CASSLGLVTSTDTQYF
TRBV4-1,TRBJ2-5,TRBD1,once,TGCGCCAGCAGCCAAGTGGTGGGACAGGGGGAAGAGACCCAGTACTTC,CASSQVVGQGEETQYF
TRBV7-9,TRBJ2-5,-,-,TGTGCCAGCAGCTTAGATGAGACCCAGTACTTC,CASSLDETQYF
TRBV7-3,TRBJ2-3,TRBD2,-,TGTGCCAGCAGCTTAAGGGCTAGCGGAAGCACAGATACGCAGTATTTT,CASSLRASGSTDTQYF
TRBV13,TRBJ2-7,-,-,TGTGCCAGCAGCTTTGGTAGGGGGGACGAGCAGTACTTC,CASSFGRGDEQYF
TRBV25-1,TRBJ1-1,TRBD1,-,TGTGCCAGCAGTGCTTCGACAGGGGGCATGGATTGGACTGAAGCTTTCTTT,CASSASTGGMDWTEAFF
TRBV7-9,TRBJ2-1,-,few,TGTGCCAGCAGCTTCCCTGCCGGGAGCCCTAACAATGAGCAGTTCTTC,CASSFPAGSPNNEQFF
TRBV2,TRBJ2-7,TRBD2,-,TGTGCCAGCAGAGGACTAGTAGGGACCTACGAGCAGTACTTC,CASRGLVGTYEQYF
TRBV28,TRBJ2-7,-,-,TGTGCCAGCAGGATTGACAGGAGAGCCTACGAGCAGTACTTC,CASRIDRRAYEQYF
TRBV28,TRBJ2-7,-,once,TGTGCCAGCCGACCACGGGCAGGGCCCCTTTGGGACGAGCAGTACTTC,CASRPRAGPLWDEQYF
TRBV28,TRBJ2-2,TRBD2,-,TGTGCCGGAGGACTAGCGGGAGGCGCGAACACCGGGGAGCTGTTTTTT,CAGGLAGGANTGELFF
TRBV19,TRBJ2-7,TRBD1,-,TGTGCCAGTAGTATCGGACAGGGGCCTATGTACGAGCAGTACTTC,CASSIGQGPMYEQYF
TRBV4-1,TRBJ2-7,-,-,TGCGCCAGCAGCCTCCTGGACTGGAGCTCCTACGAGCAGTACTTC,CASSLLDWSSYEQYF
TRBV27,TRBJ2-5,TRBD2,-,TGTGCCAGCAGTTTGCGGGGGATCCTCTACCAAGAGACCCAGTACTTC,CASSLRGILYQETQYF
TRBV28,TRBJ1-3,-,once,TGTGCCAGCAAGGGGGTCTCCGGAAACACCATATATTTT,CASKGVSGNTIYF
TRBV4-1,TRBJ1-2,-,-,TGCGCCAGCAGCCAGGGAAGGGGGGAGCCTTATGGCTACACCTTC,CASSQGRGEPYGYTF
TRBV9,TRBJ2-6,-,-,TGTGCCAGCAGCGTTGGCCCGGGACAATCCTCTGGGGCCAACGTCCTGACTTTC,CASSVGPGQSSGANVLTF
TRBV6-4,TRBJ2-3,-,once,TGTGCCAGCAGTGACGTAGACGATACGCAGTATTTT,CASSDVDDTQYF
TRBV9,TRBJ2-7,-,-,TGTGCCAGCAGCGTAGTCCCAGCAGGGGTCGAGCAGTACTTC,CASSVVPAGVEQYF
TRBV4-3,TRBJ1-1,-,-,TGCGCCAGCAGCCAAGATTCCCGGCAGGGTGGCGAAGCTTTCTTT,CASSQDSRQGGEAFF
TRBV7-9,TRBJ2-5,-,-,TGTGCCAGCAGCTTAGAGACGGACAGAAGCGACCAAGAGACCCAGTACTTC,CASSLETDRSDQETQYF
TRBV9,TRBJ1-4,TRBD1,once,TGTGCCAGCAGCCCCCAGGACAGGCCCCCCCCGGGACTGTTTTTT,CASSPQDRPPPGLFF
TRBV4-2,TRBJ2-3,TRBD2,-,TGTGCCAGCAGCCAACTGGGACTAGCCCATATCACAGATACGCAGTATTTT,CASSQLGLAHITDTQYF
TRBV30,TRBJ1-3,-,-,TGTGCCTGGAGTGGTCCACCTGGAAACACCATATATTTT,CAWSGPPGNTIYF
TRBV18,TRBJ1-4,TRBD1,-,TGTGCCAGCTCACCCTCGGGACAGAATCGGCGGGGGGCTAATGAAAAACTGTTTTTT,CASSPSGQNRRGANEKLFF
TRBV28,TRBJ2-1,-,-,TGTGCCAGCAGCCTAAGCTCCTACAATGAGCAGTTCTTC,CASSLSSYNEQFF
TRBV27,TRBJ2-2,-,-,TGTGCCAGCAGTTTCGGGACGACGAACACCGGGGAGCTGTTTTTT,CASSFGTTNTGELFF
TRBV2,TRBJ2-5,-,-,TGTGCCAGCAGTGGAATCCAGGGGCGGACGAAAGAGACCCAGTACTTC,CASSGIQGRTKETQYF
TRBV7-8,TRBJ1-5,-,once,TGTGCCAGCAGCTTAGGTACTGGGGGCAATCAGCCCCAGCATTTT,CASSLGTGGNQPQHF
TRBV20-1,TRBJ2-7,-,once,TGCAGTTCCCTCAAGAACTACGAGCAGTACTTC,CSSLKNYEQYF
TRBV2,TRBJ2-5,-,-,TGTGCCAGCAGCCCAGCCAACGGAGCGAAACAAGAGACCCAGTACTTC,CASSPANGAKQETQYF
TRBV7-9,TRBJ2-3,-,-,TGTGCCAGCAGCTTAGAACAGCGCACAGATACGCAGTATTTT,CASSLEQRTDTQYF